The sequence of this T cell receptor beta chain was determined in a study of blood T cell repertoires in COVID-19. Study-level information: PBMCs, B-cell-depleted T cells, or T cells provided the cDNA or gDNA that made up the material.

Germline-derived CDR1 and CDR2 are SGHTA and FQGNSA. The CDR3 consists of 13 residues. With 2 bases clipped from V and 11 bases from J, the junction kept 8 bases outside the gene matches. Per the original data handling: Cell counts per sample came from amplifying reference gene primers. TCRdb's table, derived via immunoSEQ multiplex PCR, lists solely in-frame clones and lacks some. The V and J calls and clone size were taken over from that table, and D and trimming were inferred from the DNA. The data show over 200,000 clones, more than 85% seen once. The receptor comes from a young adult with COVID-19, enrolled during active disease. The sample comprised peripheral blood. The gene calls are TRBV7-2 and TRBJ1-1, with 7 bases that match TRBD1. CDR3: CASSLNLQGDAFF. The CDR3 region has the DNA TGTGCCAGCAGCTTAAACCTTCAGGGGGATGCTTTCTTT.